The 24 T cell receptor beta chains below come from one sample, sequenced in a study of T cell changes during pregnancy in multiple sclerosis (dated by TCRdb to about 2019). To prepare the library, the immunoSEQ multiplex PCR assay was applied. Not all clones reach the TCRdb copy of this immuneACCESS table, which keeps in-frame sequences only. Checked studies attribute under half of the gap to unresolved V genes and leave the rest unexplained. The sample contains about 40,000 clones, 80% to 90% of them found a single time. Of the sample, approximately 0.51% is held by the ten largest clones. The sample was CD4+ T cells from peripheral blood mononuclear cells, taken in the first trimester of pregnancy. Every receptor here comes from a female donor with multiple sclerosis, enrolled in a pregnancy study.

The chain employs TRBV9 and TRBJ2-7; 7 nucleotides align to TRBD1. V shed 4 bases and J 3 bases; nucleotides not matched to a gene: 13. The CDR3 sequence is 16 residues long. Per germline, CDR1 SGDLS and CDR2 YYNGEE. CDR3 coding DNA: TGTGCCAGCAGCCCCCGAGATGGGGACAGCGTCTACGAGCAGTACTTC. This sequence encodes CASSPRDGDSVYEQYF.

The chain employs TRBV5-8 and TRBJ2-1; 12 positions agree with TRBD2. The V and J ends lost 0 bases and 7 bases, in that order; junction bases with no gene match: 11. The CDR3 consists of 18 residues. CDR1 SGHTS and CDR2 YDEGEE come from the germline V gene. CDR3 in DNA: TGTGCCAGCAGCTTGGCGACTAGCGGGGGTCCCGGTGGGAATGAGCAGTTCTTC. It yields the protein CASSLATSGGPGGNEQFF.

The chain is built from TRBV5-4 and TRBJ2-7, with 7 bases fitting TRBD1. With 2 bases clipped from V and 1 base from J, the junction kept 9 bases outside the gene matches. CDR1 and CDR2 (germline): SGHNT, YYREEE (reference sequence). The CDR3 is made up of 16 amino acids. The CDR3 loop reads CASSLDLTGLSYEQYF. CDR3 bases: TGTGCCAGCAGCTTAGATCTGACAGGGTTGTCCTACGAGCAGTACTTC.

CDR3: CASSARQGDPGELFF. In nucleotides, the CDR3 is TGCGCCAGCAGCGCTAGACAGGGTGATCCCGGGGAGCTGTTTTTT. The genes are TRBV5-1 and TRBJ2-2, with 7 bases matching TRBD1. This CDR3 is 15 amino acids long. V was pared by 4 bases and J by 6 bases, with 9 bases of the junction left unmatched. Germline V gene data show CDR1 as SGHRS and CDR2 as YFSETQ.

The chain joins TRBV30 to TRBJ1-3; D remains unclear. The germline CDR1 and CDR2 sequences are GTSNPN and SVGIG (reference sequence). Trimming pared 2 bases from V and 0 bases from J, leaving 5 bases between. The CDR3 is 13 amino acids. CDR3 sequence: CAWSRDSGNTIYF. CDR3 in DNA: TGTGCCTGGAGTCGGGACTCTGGAAACACCATATATTTT.

For the CDR3, the DNA is TGTGCCTGGACAGGCAGAAACTACAATGAGCAGTTCTTC. Translation: CAWTGRNYNEQFF. The gene calls are TRBV30 and TRBJ2-1; D is ambiguous. CDR1 and CDR2 from the germline V gene are GTSNPN and SVGIG (reference sequence). The CDR3 loop spans 13 amino acids. The ends were cut back, 4 bases at V and 3 bases at J, with 10 bases in the middle.

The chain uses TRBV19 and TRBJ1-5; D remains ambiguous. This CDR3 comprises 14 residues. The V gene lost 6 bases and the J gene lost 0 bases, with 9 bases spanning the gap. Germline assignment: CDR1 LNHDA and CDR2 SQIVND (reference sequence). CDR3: CASRTEYSNQPQHF. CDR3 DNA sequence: TGTGCCAGTAGAACAGAATATAGCAATCAGCCCCAGCATTTT.

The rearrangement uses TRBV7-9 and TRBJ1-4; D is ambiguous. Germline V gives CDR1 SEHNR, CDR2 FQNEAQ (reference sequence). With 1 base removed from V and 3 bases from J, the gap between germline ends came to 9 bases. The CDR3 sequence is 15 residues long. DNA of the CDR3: TGTGCCAGCAGCTTAGATATTGGAGCTAATGAAAAACTGTTTTTT. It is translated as CASSLDIGANEKLFF.

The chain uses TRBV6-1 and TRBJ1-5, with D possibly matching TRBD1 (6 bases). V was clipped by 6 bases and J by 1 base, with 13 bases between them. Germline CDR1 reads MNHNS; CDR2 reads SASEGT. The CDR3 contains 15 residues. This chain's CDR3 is CASRGQTMSNQPQHF. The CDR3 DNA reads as TGTGCCAGCAGAGGACAGACTATGAGCAATCAGCCCCAGCATTTT.

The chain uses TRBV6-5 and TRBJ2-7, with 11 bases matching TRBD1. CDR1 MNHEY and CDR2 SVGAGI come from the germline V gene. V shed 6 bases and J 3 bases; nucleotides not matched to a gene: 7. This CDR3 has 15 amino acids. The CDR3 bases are TGTGCCAGCAGCCAGCGGGACAGGGGGTACTACGAGCAGTACTTC. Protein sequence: CASSQRDRGYYEQYF.

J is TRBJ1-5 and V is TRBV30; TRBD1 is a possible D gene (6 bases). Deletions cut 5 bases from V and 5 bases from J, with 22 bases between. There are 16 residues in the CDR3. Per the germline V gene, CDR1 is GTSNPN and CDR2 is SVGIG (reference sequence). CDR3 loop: CAWGTSGQRGYQPQHF. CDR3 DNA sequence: TGTGCCTGGGGGACCTCAGGACAGAGGGGCTATCAGCCCCAGCATTTT.

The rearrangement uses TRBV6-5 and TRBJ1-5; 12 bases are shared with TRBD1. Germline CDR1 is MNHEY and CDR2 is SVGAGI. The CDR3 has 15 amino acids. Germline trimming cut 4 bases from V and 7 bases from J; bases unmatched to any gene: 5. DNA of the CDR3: TGTGCCAGCAGTTCGGGACAGGGGGCGGACCAGCCCCAGCATTTT. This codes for CASSSGQGADQPQHF.

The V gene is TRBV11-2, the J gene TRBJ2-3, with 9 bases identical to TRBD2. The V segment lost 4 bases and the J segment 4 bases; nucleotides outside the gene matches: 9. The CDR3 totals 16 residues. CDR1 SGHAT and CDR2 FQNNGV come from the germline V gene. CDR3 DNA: TGTGCCAGCAGCTCCACCCTAGCGGGGACTCCAGATACGCAGTATTTT. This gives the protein CASSSTLAGTPDTQYF.

CDR3 DNA: TGTGCCAGCTCACCAGCGGGCAGGAACACTGAAGCTTTCTTT. Protein: CASSPAGRNTEAFF. The gene calls are TRBV18 and TRBJ1-1, with D unresolved. Germline-derived CDR1 and CDR2 are KGHSH and LQKENI. V was clipped by 2 bases and J by 1 base, with 8 bases between them. The CDR3 length is 14 residues. The full variable domain, completed using reference TRBV18 and TRBJ1-1, is NAGVMQNPRHLVRRRGQEARLRCSPMKGHSHVYWYRQLPEEGLKFMVYLQKENIIDESGMPKERFSAEFPKEGPSILRIQQVVRGDSAAYFCASSPAGRNTEAFFGQGTRLTVV.

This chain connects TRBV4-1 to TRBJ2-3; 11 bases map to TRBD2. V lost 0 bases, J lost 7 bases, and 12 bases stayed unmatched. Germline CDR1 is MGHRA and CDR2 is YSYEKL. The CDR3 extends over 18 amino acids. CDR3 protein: CASSQEVGLAATLNTQYF. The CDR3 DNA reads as TGCGCCAGCAGCCAAGAAGTGGGACTAGCGGCCACATTGAATACGCAGTATTTT.

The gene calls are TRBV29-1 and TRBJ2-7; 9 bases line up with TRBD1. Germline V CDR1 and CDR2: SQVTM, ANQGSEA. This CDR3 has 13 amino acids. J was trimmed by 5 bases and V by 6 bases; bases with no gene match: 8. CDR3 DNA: TGCAGCGTCAGACCGGGACAGGGCGACGAGCAGTACTTC. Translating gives CSVRPGQGDEQYF.

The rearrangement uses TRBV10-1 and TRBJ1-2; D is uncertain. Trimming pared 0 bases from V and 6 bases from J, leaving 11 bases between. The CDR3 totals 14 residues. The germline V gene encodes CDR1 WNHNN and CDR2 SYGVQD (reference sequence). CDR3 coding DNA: TGCGCCAGCAGTGAGTCCGGGGAGGCAAATGGCTACACCTTC. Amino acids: CASSESGEANGYTF.

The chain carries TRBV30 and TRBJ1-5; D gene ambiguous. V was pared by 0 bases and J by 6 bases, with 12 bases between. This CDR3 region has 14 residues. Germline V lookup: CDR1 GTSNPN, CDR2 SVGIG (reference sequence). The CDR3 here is CAWSVAGGGQPQHF. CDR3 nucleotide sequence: TGTGCCTGGAGTGTAGCCGGAGGAGGTCAGCCCCAGCATTTT.

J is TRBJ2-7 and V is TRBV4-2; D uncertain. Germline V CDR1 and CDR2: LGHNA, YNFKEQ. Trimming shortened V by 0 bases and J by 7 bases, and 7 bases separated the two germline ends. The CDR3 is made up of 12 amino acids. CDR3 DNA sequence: TGTGCCAGCAGCCAAGATGCCCGGGAGCAGTACTTC. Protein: CASSQDAREQYF.

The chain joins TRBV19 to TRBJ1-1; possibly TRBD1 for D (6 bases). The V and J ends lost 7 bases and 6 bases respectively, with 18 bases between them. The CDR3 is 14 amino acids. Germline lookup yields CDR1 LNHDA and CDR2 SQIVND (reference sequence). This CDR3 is CASIPGGGRPEAFF. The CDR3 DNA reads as TGTGCCAGTATCCCCGGGGGGGGGCGACCTGAAGCTTTCTTT.

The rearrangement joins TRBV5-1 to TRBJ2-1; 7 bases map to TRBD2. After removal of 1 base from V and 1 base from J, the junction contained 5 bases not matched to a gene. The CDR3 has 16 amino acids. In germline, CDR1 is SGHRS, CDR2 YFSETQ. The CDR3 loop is CASSLTAGASYNEQFF. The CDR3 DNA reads TGCGCCAGCAGCTTGACGGCGGGAGCATCCTACAATGAGCAGTTCTTC.

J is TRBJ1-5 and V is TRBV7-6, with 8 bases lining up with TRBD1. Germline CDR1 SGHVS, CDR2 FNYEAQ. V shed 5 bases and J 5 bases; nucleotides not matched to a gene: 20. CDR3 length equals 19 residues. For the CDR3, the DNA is TGTGCCAGCAGCCCCCTTATAGGGTCAATTCAGGGGGCGCATCAGCCCCAGCATTTT. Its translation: CASSPLIGSIQGAHQPQHF.

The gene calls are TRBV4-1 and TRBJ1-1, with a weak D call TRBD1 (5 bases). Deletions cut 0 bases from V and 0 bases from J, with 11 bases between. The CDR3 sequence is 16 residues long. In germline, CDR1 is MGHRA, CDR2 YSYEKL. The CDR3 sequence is CASSQDAGVMNTEAFF. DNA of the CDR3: TGCGCCAGCAGCCAAGACGCGGGGGTCATGAACACTGAAGCTTTCTTT.

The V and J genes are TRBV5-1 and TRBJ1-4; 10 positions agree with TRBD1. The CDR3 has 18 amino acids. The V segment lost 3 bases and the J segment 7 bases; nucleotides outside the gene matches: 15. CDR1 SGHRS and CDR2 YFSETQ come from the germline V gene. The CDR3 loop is CASSSGTGESRVREKLFF. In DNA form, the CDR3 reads TGCGCCAGCAGCTCTGGGACAGGGGAGAGTCGGGTACGTGAAAAACTGTTTTTT.